The present T cell receptor (beta chain) was sequenced within a study of blood T cell repertoires in COVID-19. Study summary: T cells, B-cell-depleted T cells, or PBMCs provided the cDNA or gDNA that served as material.

This clone was detected only once. The assay was immunoSEQ multiplex PCR, and TCRdb's table has in-frame clones only and misses some. The sample has approximately 150,000 clones, approximately 85% seen once. Germline CDR1 SEHNR, CDR2 FQNEAQ (reference sequence). This CDR3 has 16 residues. After removal of 5 bases from V and 0 bases from J, the junction contained 7 bases not matched to a gene. The chain has TRBV7-9 and TRBJ1-5; 7 bases align to TRBD1. The sequence derives from a human donor with acute or convalescent COVID-19. The donor label of this sample is uncertain. Sequencing input: peripheral blood. CDR3 sequence: CASSPGTADSNQPQHF. The CDR3 DNA follows: TGTGCCAGCAGCCCTGGGACAGCCGATAGCAATCAGCCCCAGCATTTT.